This T cell receptor beta chain appears in the sequencing data of a study of blood T cell repertoires in COVID-19. Study as a whole: Acute-phase and convalescent COVID-19 samples originated in the United States, Italy and Spain. T cells, B-cell-depleted T cells, or PBMCs provided the cDNA or gDNA that served as material.

Repertoires were generated with immunoSEQ multiplex PCR, while TCRdb's copy carries only in-frame clones and drops some. Of about 47,000 clones in the sample, 84% are singletons; the top ten hold 1.6%. The specimen sequenced was peripheral blood. This TCR was recovered from a man aged 45 to 65 with acute or convalescent COVID-19.

The CDR3 loop reads CATSDTARGAWNEQFF. DNA of the CDR3: TGTGCCACCAGTGATACCGCCAGGGGGGCCTGGAATGAGCAGTTCTTC. The V call is TRBV24-1, the J call TRBJ2-1; weak D call: TRBD1 (7 bases). V shed 3 bases and J shed 7 bases, with 18 bases lying between them. This CDR3 is built from 16 residues. CDR1 is KGHDR, CDR2 SFDVKD, per germline.